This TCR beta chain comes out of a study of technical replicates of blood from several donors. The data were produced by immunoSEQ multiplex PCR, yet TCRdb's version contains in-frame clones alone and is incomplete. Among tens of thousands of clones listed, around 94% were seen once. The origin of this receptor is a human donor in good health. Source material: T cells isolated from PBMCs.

CDR3 in amino acids: CASSFLGRDGDTQYF. DNA of the CDR3: TGTGCCAGCAGCTTTCTCGGGAGAGACGGAGATACGCAGTATTTT. The genes are TRBV7-2 and TRBJ2-3; D is perhaps TRBD2 (6 bases). In germline, CDR1 is SGHTA, CDR2 FQGNSA. The length of the CDR3 is 15 residues. Trimming cost V 3 bases and J 5 bases, with 15 bases left between them.